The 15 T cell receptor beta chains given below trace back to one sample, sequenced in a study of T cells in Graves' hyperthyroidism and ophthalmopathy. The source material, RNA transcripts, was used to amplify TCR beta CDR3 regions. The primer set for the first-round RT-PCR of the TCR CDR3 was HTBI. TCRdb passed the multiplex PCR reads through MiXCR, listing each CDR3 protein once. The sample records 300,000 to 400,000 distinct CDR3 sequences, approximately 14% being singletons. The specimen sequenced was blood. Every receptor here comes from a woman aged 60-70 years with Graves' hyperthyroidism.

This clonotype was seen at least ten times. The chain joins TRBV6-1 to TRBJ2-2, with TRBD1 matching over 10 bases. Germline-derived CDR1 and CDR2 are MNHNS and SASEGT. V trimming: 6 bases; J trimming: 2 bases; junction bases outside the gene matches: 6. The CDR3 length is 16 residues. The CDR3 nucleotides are TGTGCCAGCAGACGGGACAGGGGTCTCAACACCGGGGAGCTGTTTTTT. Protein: CASRRDRGLNTGELFF.

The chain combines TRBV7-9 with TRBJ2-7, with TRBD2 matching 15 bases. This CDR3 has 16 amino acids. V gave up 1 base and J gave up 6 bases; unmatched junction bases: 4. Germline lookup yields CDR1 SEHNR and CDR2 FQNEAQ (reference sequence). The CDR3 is CASSLDPGLAGGEQYF. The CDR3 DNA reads TGTGCCAGCAGCTTAGATCCGGGACTAGCGGGAGGCGAGCAGTACTTC.

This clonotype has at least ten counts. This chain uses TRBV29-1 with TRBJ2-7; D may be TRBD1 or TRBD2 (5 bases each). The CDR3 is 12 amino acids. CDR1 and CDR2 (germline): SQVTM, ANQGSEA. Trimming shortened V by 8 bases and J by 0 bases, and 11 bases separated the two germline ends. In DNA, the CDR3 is TGCAGCTCCCGGGACGGCTCCTACGAGCAGTACTTC. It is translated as CSSRDGSYEQYF.

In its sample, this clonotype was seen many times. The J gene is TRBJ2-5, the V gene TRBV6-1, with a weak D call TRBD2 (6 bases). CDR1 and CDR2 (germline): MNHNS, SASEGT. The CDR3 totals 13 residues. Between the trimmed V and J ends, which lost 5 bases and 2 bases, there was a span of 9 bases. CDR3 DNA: TGTGCCAGCAGTCGGGACTCACAAGAGACCCAGTACTTC. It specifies CASSRDSQETQYF.

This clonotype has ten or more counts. The CDR3 nucleotides are TGTGCCAGCTCACCGCCGGGAACCCCCTACAATGAGCAGTTCTTC. Its translation is CASSPPGTPYNEQFF. The chain is built from TRBV18 and TRBJ2-1, with a weak D call TRBD2 (5 bases). This CDR3 contains 15 residues. CDR1 KGHSH and CDR2 LQKENI come from the germline V gene. The germline V and J ends were trimmed by 3 bases and 2 bases, with 11 bases remaining between them.

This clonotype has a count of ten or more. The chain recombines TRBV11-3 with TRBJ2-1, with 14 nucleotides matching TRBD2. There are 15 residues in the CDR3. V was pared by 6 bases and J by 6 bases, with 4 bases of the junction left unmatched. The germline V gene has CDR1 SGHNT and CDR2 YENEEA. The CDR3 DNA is TGTGCCAGCAGATACGGACTAGCGGGAGGCAATGAGCAGTTCTTC. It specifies CASRYGLAGGNEQFF. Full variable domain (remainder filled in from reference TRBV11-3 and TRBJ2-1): EAGVVQSPRYKIIEKKQPVAFWCNPISGHNTLYWYLQNLGQGPELLIRYENEEAVDDSQLPKDRFSAERLKGVDSTLKIQPAELGDSAVYLCASRYGLAGGNEQFFGPGTRLTVL.

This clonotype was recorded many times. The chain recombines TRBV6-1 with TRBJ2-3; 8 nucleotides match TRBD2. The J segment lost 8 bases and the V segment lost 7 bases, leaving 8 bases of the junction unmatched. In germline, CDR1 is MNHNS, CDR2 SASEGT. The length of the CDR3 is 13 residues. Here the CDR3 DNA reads TGTGCCAGCACCATTACGCTAGCGGGTACGCAGTATTTT. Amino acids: CASTITLAGTQYF.

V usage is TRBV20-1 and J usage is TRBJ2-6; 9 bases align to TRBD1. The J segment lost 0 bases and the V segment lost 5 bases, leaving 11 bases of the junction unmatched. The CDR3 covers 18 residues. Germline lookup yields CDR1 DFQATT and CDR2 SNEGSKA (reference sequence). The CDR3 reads CSAGRNRDRVSGANVLTF. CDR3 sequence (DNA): TGCAGTGCTGGGAGAAACCGGGACAGGGTCTCTGGGGCCAACGTCCTGACTTTC.

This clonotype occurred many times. DNA of the CDR3: TGTGCCACCAGTGATGGAGGCGGGAGCTTCGGTGAGCAGTTCTTC. Protein: CATSDGGGSFGEQFF. The chain joins TRBV24-1 to TRBJ2-1; 7 bases match TRBD2. The V gene end was trimmed by 3 bases and the J gene end by 9 bases; junction bases not matched to a gene: 10. From germline, CDR1 is KGHDR and CDR2 SFDVKD. CDR3 length: 15 amino acids.

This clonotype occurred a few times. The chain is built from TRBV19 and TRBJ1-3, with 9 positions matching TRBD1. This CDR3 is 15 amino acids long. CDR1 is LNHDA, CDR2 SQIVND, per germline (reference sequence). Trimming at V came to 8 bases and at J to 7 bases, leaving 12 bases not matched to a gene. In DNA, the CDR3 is TGTGCCAGTGTGCCGGGACAGGGCTGGCCGAACACCATATATTTT. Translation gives CASVPGQGWPNTIYF.

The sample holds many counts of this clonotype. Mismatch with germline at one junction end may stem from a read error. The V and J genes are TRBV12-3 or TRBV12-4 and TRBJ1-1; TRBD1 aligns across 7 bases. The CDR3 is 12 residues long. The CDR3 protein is CASSLGGAGAFF. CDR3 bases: TGTGCCAGCAGCTTAGGGGGCGCGGGAGCTTTCTTT.

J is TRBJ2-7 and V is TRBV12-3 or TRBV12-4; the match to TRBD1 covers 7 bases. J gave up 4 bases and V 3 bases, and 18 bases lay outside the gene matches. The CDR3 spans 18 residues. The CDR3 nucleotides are TGTGCCAGCAGTTTTGGGCAATCGAGGGGGCGCGAGTGGTACGAGCAGTACTTC. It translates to CASSFGQSRGREWYEQYF.

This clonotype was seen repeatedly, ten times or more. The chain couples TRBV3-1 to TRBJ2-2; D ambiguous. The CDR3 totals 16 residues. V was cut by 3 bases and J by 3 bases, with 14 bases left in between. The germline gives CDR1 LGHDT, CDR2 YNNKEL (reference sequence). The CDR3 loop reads CASSQEQMGDTGELFF. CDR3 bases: TGTGCCAGCAGCCAGGAGCAGATGGGTGACACCGGGGAGCTGTTTTTT.

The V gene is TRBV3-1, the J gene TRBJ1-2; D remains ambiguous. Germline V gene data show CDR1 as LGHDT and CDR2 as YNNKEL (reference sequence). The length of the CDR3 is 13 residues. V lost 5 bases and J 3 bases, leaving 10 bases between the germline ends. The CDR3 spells CASSGREDYGYTF. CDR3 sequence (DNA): TGTGCCAGCAGCGGGAGGGAGGACTATGGCTACACCTTC.

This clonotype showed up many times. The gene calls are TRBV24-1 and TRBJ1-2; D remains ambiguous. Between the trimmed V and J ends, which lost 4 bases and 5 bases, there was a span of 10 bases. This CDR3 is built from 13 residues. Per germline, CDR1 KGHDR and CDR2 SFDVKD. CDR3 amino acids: CATSDLKGYGYTF. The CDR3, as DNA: TGTGCCACCAGTGACCTCAAAGGGTATGGCTACACCTTC.